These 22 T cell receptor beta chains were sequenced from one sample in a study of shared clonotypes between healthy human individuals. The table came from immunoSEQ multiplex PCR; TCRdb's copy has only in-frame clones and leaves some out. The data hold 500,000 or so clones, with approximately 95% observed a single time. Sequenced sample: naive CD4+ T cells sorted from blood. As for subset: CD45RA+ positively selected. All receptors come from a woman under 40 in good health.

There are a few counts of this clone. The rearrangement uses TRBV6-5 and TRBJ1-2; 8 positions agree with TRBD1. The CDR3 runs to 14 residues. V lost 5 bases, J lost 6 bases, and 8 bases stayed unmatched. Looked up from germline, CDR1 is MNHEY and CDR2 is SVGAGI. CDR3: CASSKRTGPNGYTF. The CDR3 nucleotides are TGTGCCAGCAGTAAAAGGACAGGGCCGAATGGCTACACCTTC.

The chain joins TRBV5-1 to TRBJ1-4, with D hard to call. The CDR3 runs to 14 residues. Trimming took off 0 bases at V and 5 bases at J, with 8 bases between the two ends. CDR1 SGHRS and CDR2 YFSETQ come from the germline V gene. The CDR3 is CASSLAAVNEKLFF. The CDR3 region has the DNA TGCGCCAGCAGCTTGGCCGCCGTAAATGAAAAACTGTTTTTT.

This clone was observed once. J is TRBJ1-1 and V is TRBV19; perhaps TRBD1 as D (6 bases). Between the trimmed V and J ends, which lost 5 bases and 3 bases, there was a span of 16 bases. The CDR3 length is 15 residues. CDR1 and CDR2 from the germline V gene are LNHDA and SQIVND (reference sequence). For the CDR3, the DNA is TGTGCCAGTAGTCTTACAGGACAGCTTCACACTGAAGCTTTCTTT. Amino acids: CASSLTGQLHTEAFF. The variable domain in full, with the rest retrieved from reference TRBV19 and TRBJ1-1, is DGGITQSPKYLFRKEGQNVTLSCEQNLNHDAMYWYRQDPGQGLRLIYYSQIVNDFQKGDIAEGYSVSREKKESFPLTVTSAQKNPTAFYLCASSLTGQLHTEAFFGQGTRLTVV.

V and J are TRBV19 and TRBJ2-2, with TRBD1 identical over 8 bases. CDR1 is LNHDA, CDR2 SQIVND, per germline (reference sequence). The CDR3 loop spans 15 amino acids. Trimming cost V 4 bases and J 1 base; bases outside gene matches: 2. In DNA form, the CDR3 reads TGTGCCAGTAGTAAAGGGACAGGGAACACCGGGGAGCTGTTTTTT. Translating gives CASSKGTGNTGELFF. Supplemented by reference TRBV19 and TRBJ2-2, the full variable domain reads DGGITQSPKYLFRKEGQNVTLSCEQNLNHDAMYWYRQDPGQGLRLIYYSQIVNDFQKGDIAEGYSVSREKKESFPLTVTSAQKNPTAFYLCASSKGTGNTGELFFGEGSRLTVL.

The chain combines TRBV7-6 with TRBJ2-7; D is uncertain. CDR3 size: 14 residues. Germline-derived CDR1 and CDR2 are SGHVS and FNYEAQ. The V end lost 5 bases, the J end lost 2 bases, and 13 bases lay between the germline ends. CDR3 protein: CASSAATGAYEQYF. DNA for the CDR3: TGTGCCAGCAGCGCCGCGACTGGCGCCTACGAGCAGTACTTC. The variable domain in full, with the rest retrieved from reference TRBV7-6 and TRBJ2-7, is GAGVSQSPRYKVTKRGQDVALRCDPISGHVSLYWYRQALGQGPEFLTYFNYEAQQDKSGLPNDRFSAERPEGSISTLTIQRTEQRDSAMYRCASSAATGAYEQYFGPGTRLTVT.

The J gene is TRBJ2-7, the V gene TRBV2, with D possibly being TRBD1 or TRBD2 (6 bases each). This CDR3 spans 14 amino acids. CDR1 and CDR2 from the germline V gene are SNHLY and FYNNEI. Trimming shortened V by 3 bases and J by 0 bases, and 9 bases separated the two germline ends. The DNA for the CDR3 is TGTGCCAGCAGTGAGGAGGGGGTCTCCTACGAGCAGTACTTC. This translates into CASSEEGVSYEQYF.

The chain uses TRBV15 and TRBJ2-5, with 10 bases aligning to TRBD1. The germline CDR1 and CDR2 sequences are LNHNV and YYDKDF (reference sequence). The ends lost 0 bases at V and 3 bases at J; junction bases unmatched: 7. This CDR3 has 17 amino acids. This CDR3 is CATSRDGDRGWEETQYF. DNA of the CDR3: TGTGCCACCAGCAGAGATGGGGACAGGGGTTGGGAAGAGACCCAGTACTTC. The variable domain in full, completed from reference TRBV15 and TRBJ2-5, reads DAMVIQNPRYQVTQFGKPVTLSCSQTLNHNVMYWYQQKSSQAPKLLFHYYDKDFNNEADTPDNFQSRRPNTSFCFLDIRSPGLGDTAMYLCATSRDGDRGWEETQYFGPGTRLLVL.

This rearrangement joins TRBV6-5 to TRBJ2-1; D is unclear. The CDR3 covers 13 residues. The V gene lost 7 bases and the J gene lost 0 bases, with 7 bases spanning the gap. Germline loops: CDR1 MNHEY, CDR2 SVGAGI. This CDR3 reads CASIEPSYNEQFF. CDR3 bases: TGTGCCAGCATAGAGCCCTCCTACAATGAGCAGTTCTTC.

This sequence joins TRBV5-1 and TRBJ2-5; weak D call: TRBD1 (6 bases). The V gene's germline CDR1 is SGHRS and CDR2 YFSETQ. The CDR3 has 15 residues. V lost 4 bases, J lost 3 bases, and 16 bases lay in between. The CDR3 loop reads CASSPYRQVEETQYF. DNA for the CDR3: TGCGCCAGCAGCCCTTACCGACAGGTGGAAGAGACCCAGTACTTC.

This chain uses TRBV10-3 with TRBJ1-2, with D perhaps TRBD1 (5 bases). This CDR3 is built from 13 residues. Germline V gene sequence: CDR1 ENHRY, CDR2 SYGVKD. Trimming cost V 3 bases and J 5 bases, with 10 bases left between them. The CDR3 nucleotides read TGTGCCATCAGTGACGGCAGGGAGTATGGCTACACCTTC. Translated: CAISDGREYGYTF.

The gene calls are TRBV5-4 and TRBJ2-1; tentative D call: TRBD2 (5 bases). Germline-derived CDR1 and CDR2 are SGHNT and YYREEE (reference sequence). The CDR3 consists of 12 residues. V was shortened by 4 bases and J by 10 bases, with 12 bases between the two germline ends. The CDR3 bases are TGTGCCAGCAGCCCCGGGGTCGGGGAGCAGTTCTTC. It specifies CASSPGVGEQFF.

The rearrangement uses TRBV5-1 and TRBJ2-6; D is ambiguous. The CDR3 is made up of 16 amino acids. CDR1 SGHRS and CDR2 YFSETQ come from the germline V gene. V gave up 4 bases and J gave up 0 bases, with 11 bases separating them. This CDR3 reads CASSRPPDSGANVLTF. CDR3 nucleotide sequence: TGCGCCAGCAGCCGGCCTCCGGACTCTGGGGCCAACGTCCTGACTTTC. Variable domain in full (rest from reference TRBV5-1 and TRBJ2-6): KAGVTQTPRYLIKTRGQQVTLSCSPISGHRSVSWYQQTPGQGLQFLFEYFSETQRNKGNFPGRFSGRQFSNSRSEMNVSTLELGDSALYLCASSRPPDSGANVLTFGAGSRLTVL.

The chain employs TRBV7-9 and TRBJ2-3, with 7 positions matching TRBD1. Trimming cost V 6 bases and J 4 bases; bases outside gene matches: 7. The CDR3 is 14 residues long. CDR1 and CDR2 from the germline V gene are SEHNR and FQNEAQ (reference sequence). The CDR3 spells CASRAKTGADTQYF. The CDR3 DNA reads TGTGCCAGCAGGGCGAAAACAGGGGCAGATACGCAGTATTTT. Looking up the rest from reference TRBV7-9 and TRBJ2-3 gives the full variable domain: DTGVSQNPRHKITKRGQNVTFRCDPISEHNRLYWYRQTLGQGPEFLTYFQNEAQLEKSRLLSDRFSAERPKGSFSTLEIQRTEQGDSAMYLCASRAKTGADTQYFGPGTRLTVL.

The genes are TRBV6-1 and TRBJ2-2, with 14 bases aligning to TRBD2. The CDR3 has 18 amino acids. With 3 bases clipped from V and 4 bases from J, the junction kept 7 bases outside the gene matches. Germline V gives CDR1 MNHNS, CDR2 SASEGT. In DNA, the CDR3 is TGTGCCAGCAGTGACCCGGGACTAGCGGGAGCCGGCACCGGGGAGCTGTTTTTT. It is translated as CASSDPGLAGAGTGELFF.

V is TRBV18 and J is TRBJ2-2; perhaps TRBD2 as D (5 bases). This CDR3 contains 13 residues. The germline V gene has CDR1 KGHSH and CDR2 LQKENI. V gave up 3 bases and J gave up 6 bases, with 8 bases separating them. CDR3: CASSPQDSGELFF. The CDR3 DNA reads TGTGCCAGCTCACCCCAGGACTCCGGGGAGCTGTTTTTT.

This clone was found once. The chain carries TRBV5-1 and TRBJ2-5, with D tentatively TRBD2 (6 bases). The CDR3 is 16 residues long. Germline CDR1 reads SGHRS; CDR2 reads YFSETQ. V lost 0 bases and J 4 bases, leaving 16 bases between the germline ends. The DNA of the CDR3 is TGCGCCAGCAGCTTGGGAGCGGAGGGGCTGGGAGAGACCCAGTACTTC. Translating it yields CASSLGAEGLGETQYF.

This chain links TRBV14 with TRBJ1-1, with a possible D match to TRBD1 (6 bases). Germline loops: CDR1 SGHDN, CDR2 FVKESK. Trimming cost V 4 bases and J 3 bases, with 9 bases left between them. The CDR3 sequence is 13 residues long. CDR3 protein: CASSRNRDTEAFF. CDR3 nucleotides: TGTGCCAGCAGCCGGAACAGGGACACTGAAGCTTTCTTT.

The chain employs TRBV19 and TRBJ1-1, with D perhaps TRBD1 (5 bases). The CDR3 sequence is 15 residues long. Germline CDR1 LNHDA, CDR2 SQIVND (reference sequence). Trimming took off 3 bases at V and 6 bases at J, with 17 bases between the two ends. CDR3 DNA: TGTGCCAGTAGTATTCTCACCAGGGACGGGTCTGAAGCTTTCTTT. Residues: CASSILTRDGSEAFF.

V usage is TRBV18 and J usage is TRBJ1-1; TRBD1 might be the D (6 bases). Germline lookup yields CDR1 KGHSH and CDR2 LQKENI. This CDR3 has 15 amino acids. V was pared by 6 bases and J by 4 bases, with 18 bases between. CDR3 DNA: TGTGCCAGCTCTACACAGGGCCCGAGGAGCACTGAAGCTTTCTTT. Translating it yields CASSTQGPRSTEAFF.

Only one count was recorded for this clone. CDR3 sequence reads: CASSQGAGTEAFF. Here the CDR3 DNA reads TGTGCCAGCAGCCAGGGGGCAGGAACTGAAGCTTTCTTT. The chain has TRBV7-9 and TRBJ1-1; TRBD1 aligns across 8 bases. Looked up from germline, CDR1 is SEHNR and CDR2 is FQNEAQ (reference sequence). J lost 5 bases, V lost 5 bases, and 4 bases had no gene match. The CDR3 runs 13 residues.

The CDR3 DNA follows: TGCAGCGTTATGGGACAGGGCGGCAATCAGCCCCAGCATTTT. Its translation: CSVMGQGGNQPQHF. V usage is TRBV29-1 and J usage is TRBJ1-5, with 9 bases lining up with TRBD1. The CDR3 runs to 14 residues. The germline V gene has CDR1 SQVTM and CDR2 ANQGSEA. Unmatched junction bases numbered 4, after V lost 5 bases and J lost 2 bases.

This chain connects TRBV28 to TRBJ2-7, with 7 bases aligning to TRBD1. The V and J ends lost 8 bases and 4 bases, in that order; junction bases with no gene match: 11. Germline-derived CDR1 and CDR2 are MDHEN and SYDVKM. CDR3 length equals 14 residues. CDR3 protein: CASGTQGYLYEQYF. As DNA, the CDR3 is TGTGCCAGCGGCACACAGGGGTACCTTTACGAGCAGTACTTC.